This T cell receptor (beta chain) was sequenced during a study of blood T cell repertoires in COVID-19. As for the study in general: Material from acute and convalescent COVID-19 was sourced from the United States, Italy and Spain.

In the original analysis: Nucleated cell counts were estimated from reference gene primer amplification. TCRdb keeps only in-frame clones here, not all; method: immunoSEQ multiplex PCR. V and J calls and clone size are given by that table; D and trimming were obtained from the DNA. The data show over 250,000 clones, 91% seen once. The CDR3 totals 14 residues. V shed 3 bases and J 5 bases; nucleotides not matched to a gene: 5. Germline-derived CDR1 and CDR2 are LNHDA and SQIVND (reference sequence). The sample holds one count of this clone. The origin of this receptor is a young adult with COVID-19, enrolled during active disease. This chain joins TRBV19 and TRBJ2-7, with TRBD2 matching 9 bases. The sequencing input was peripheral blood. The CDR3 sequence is CASSMSSGVNEQYF. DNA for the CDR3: TGTGCCAGTAGTATGTCTAGCGGGGTAAACGAGCAGTACTTC.